This T cell receptor beta chain was obtained from a study of cytomegalovirus exposure and HLA in healthy donors listed by TCRdb under 2017. With regard to the full study: An earlier analysis of approximately 640 of the donors reported about 250 Gb of sequence data and roughly 100 million unique TCR beta sequences from some 180 million T cells. The study profiled the T cell repertoires of under 700 subjects by immunosequencing and related them to cytomegalovirus serostatus. The aim of the study was to test whether cataloging public T cell receptors could identify signatures of past pathogen exposure. In a later genetic analysis, genome-wide SNP genotypes for about 55% of the roughly 670 donors were used, and that subset was treated as a discovery cohort. To study patterns of TCR occurrence, a later analysis re-analyzed previously published TCR beta repertoires from 600 to 750 donors and added high-resolution HLA genotyping. Across 398 genotyped donors of the cohort, an average of about 240,000 unique TCR beta nucleotide sequences per donor were sequenced, and 15% to 20% of those sequences were non-productive. High-throughput TCR immunosequencing, statistical association of individual TCRs with disease status, and machine learning were combined to predict cytomegalovirus infection status. Every discovery cohort repertoire had been produced on one sequencing platform. Roughly 300 gigabases of sequencing data and around 90 million unique TCR sequences made up an early release that covered around 640 HLA-typed donors. The later analysis used no new phenotypic data to find candidate immune exposures, relying instead on TCR beta sequences and their occurrence across donors. Four or five DR-DQ haplotypes were treated as single units for association and clustering because of strong linkage in the cohort. Typing coverage varied by locus: roughly 620-640 donors for A, B, C, DRB1 and DQB1; under 550 for DQA1; around 610 for DPA1; roughly 450 for DPB1. The genetic ancestry cluster associated with self-reported Caucasian donors included 80% to 90% of the 398 genotyped donors. An earlier analysis of 587 of the donors applied high-throughput TCR beta sequencing to assess whether each TCR beta V gene segment acted as functional or pseudogenic. Along with the 666-subject first cohort, a separate validation cohort of over 90 different subjects was used. Donor age, sex, ethnicity and CMV serostatus were compiled alongside the repertoire data. HLA typing included class I and class II loci at four-digit resolution. What the authors observed across the whole study: In an earlier analysis of some 540 of the donors, most TCR beta V segments appeared in productive rearrangements about 87% or about 30% of the time, broadly matching IMGT annotations. A further reported finding was that TCR beta sequences accurately predicted the HLA-A and HLA-B alleles for most subjects in the first cohort. Because HLA typing was unavailable for some donors at each locus, only the typed subset was used in association tests. The study listed over 150 TCR beta chains as associated with cytomegalovirus. Correlated functional status among segregating V segments might reflect linkage disequilibrium, but an unknown experimental factor could not be ruled out. Roughly uniform sequencing depth across donors was assumed in presence/absence analyses, although this assumption may not hold. Only TCR beta chains were sequenced in this cohort, and the absence of alpha or paired-chain data limited detectable features. Because counts were too low, some 17 rarely observed V segments, including chromosome 9 orphons, were left out of the earlier analysis of a few hundred of the donors. Several of the top co-occurrence clusters appeared to be linked to parvovirus B19, influenza, CMV and Epstein-Barr virus, according to a later analysis. Compared with equally common non-associated chains, HLA-associated TCR beta chains in a later analysis were more clonally expanded and had lower generation probabilities. A group of highly shared sequence variants was considered likely to be a technical artifact of the sequencing pipeline. In a later analysis, some 17,000 TCR beta sequences were associated with specific HLA alleles at a false discovery rate of 0.05. According to a later analysis, TCR association rates differed among HLA loci, with DRB1 alleles showing the most associated TCRs and HLA-C alleles showing the fewest. An association between a missense DCLRE1C variant and V-gene and J-gene trimming of TCR beta chains was found in a later genetic analysis and replicated in an independent cohort. In vitro tests confirmed that a few of the cytomegalovirus-associated TCR beta chains recognize cytomegalovirus antigens. When HLA alleles, especially DR and DQ, strongly co-occurred, attributing TCR associations to individual alleles was difficult. The authors suggested that the approach could potentially be extended to other disease states and immunological phenotypes. In both the original and validation cohorts, the classifier was reported to diagnose cytomegalovirus status with high specificity and sensitivity. Compared with the roughly 700-donor mean, donors in an Asian-associated ancestry cluster had fewer N-insertions in productive TCRs, according to a later genetic analysis. Immune exposure information for the cohort was limited to CMV serostatus. According to a later analysis, most CMV-associated TCR beta chains appeared to be HLA-restricted, and the HLA associations seemed to be driven largely by CMV exposure. Most TCR sequences were observed very rarely across donors, whereas some public TCRs were present in many individuals. Because the 87-base-pair reads could not distinguish some IMGT-functional V segments, including TRBV6-2 and TRBV6-3, those segments were excluded.

This clone was seen a handful of times. This clone's antigen is unknown. No much larger clone is present one base from it, and per-base qualities are unavailable. The cysteine opens and the phenylalanine closes a CDR3 of 13 amino acids. Only the CDR3 part of the read is kept: 39 bases, read in frame from the first base. Taken from the germline V gene (reference sequence), the CDR1 and CDR2 loops are MNHEY and SMNVEV. V lost 6 bases and J lost 0 bases; the stretch between them is 6 bases long. The cohort consisted of 650 to 850 healthy bone marrow donors. Cohort members were all nominally healthy when sampled, although unrecorded immune exposures were likely present. The donor was CMV seropositive and was included in the group of 270 or so seropositive cohort members. A peripheral blood sample was provided by each donor, and peripheral blood mononuclear cells were used for TCR beta sequencing. Genomic DNA was extracted from the blood cell samples with the Qiagen DNeasy Blood Extraction Kit.

The protocol used for the library was the immunoSEQ multiplex PCR assay. The multiplex PCR relied on a mix of 60 forward primers for TCR Vbeta segments and 13 reverse primers for TCR Jbeta segments. Amplification of the CDR3 region of rearranged TCR beta genes was performed with a multiplex PCR assay on genomic DNA. The amplified TCR beta libraries were sequenced on the Illumina HiSeq System as 87-base-pair reads. In the paper's pipeline: A later analysis tallied 70 million to 100 million unique TCR beta chains across the roughly 610 repertoires, and about 12 million of those chains were shared by two or more donors. To remove PCR and sequencing errors, raw reads were error-corrected and collapsed into unique sequences using a nearest-neighbor algorithm that merged closely related sequences. CDR3 sequences were aligned to IMGT reference sequences to assign V, D and J gene segments. Each retained sequence needed at least a six-nucleotide match to both a V gene segment and a J gene segment. A rearrangement was called productive if the CDR3 had no stop codons and remained in frame with V and J, and every other rearrangement was called non-productive. CDR3 was defined by IMGT convention, running from the second conserved V-encoded cysteine to the conserved J-encoded phenylalanine. In an earlier analysis of 587 of the donors, sequences lacking an unambiguous match to a single V gene segment were excluded. In an earlier analysis of about 590 of the donors, a V segment was called functional when productive rearrangements were above 56.7%, and segregating when the standard deviation between donors exceeded 5%. A statistical classification framework was built to diagnose cytomegalovirus status from the catalog of TCR beta chain sequences. V and J gene assignment, in a later analysis, came from comparing TCR nucleotide sequences with IMGT/GENE-DB human TR gene sequences. The TCRdist pipeline was used in a later analysis to assign CDR3 sequences and most-parsimonious VDJ recombination scenarios. In a later analysis, each TCR beta chain was defined by its CDR3 amino acid sequence together with its V-gene family, and reads lacking a unique V-gene family were excluded. In a later analysis, some 600 highly shared, low-generation-probability nucleotide sequences were removed to address suspected cross-contamination and a sequencing artifact. In a later analysis, a clonal expansion index for each public chain was calculated from normalized within-repertoire ranks of inferred template counts. In a later analysis, generation probabilities were computed with a VDJ recombination model fitted to out-of-frame rearrangements, and the resulting probabilities were checked against IGoR. In a later analysis, TCR-TCR, TCR-HLA and TCR-CMV co-occurrence was scored with hypergeometric tests, and a repertoire-size bias correction was applied to TCR pairs. False discovery rates were estimated in a later analysis by permuting HLA or CMV assignments 20 times. In a later analysis, co-occurring TCRs were grouped with DBSCAN, and TCRdist sequence similarity was added when clustering was performed within HLA-allele-positive subsets. For co-occurrence clustering, repertoires with fewer than 30,000 or more than 120,000 public chains were excluded, along with roughly 5 repertoires with anomalous nucleotide sharing. TCRdb provides this immuneACCESS table in a form limited to in-frame rearrangements. Some clones are lacking; in checked studies, under half of them reflect an unresolved V gene, and why the rest are absent is not known. The V and J calls and clone size were taken over from that table, and D and trimming were inferred from the DNA. This sample lists roughly 150,000 clones; about two thirds were detected once. The ten largest clonotypes hold under 2.5% of the sample.

Sequencing used PBMCs. The V and J segments used are TRBV27 and TRBJ1-3; the D gene cannot be named for sure. The source of this sequence is a woman aged 60 to 75 in good health and CMV-seropositive. The bases read TGTGCCAGCAGAAGGAGCTCTGGAAACACCATATATTTT. This yields the protein CASRRSSGNTIYF.